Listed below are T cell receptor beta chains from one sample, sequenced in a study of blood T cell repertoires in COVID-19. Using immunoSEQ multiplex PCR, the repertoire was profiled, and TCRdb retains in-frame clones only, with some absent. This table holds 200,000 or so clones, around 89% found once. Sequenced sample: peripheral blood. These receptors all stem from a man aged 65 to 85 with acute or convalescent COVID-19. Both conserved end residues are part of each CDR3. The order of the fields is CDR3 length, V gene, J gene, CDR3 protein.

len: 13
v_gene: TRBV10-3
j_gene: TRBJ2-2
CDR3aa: CAISMTVPGELFF

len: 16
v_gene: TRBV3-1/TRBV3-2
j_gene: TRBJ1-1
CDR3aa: CASSQRGHILGAEAFF

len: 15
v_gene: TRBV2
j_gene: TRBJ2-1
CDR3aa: CASSDELAGFNEQFF

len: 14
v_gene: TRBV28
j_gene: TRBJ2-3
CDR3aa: CASSSLFSTDTQYF

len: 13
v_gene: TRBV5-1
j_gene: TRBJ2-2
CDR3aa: CASSPSGTGELFF

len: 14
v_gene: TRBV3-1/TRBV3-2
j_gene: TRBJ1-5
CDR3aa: CASSQGTRRGAQHF

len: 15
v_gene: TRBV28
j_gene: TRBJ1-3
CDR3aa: CASSLQGGSGNTIYF

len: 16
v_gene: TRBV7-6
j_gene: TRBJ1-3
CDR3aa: CASSSGQILSGNTIYF

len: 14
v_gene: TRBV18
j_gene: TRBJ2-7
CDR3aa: CASSPAGTAREQYF

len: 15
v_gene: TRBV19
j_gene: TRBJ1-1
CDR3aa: CASSGQGGWNTEAFF

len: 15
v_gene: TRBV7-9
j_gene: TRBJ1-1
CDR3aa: CASSLGWDRNTEAFF

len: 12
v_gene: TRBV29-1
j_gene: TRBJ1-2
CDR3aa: CSVEVTGPFRSF

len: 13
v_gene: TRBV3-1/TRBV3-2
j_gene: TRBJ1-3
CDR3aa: CASSPLSGNTIYF

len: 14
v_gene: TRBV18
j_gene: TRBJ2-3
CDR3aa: CASSPTGLADTQYF

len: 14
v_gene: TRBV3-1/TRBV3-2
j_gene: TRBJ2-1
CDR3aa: CASRGEAGLTEQFF

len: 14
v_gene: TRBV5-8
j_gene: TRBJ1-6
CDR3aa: CASSAGQGNSPLHF

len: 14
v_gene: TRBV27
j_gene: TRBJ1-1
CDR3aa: CASKSLTGSTEAFF

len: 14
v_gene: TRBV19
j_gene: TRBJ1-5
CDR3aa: CASSMSSSNQPQHF